This T cell receptor beta chain was recorded in a study of metastatic and nonmetastatic thyroid tumors. General study points: For both blood and tumor, malignant thyroid tumors reportedly showed significantly higher TCR beta diversity than benign nodules did.

As handled by the study authors: Across clinicopathological groups, CDR3 differences served as the basis for building a distant-metastasis classifier for papillary thyroid cancer. MiXCR reprocessed the PCR reads for TCRdb. The authors' filters were not applied to this entry. The table records about 39,000 clones, 19% of them present only once. This clone was seen at least ten times. Antigen specificity is unknown. Germline CDR1 PRHDT, CDR2 FYEKMQ (reference sequence). Trimming pared 4 bases from V and 6 bases from J, leaving 12 bases between. There are 13 residues in the CDR3. Before thyroid surgery, none of the patients had received any treatment.

The sample was blood. V gene TRBV13 combines with J gene TRBJ1-2; D remains ambiguous. The TCR was taken from a female donor with papillary thyroid cancer or a benign thyroid nodule (not recorded which). Some clones in this sample may be carry-over from other donors' samples. The CDR3 DNA is TGTGCCAGCAGCTCCCGGATGGCGGATGGCTACACCTTC. Translated: CASSSRMADGYTF.